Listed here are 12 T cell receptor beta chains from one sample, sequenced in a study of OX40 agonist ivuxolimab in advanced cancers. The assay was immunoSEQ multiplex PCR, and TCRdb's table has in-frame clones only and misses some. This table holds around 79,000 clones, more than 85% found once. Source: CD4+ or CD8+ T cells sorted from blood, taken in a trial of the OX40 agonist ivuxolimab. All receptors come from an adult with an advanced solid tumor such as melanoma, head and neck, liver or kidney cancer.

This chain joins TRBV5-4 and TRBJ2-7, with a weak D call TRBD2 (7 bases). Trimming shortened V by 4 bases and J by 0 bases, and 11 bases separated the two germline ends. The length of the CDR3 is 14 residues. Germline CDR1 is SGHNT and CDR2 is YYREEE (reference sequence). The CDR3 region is CASSPRGGSYEQYF. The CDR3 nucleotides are TGTGCCAGCAGCCCGAGGGGGGGCTCCTACGAGCAGTACTTC.

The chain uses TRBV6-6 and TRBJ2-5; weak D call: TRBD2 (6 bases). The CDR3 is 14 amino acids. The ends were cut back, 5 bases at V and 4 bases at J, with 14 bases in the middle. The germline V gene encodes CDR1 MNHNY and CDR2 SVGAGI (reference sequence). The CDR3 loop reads CASSPTGLGETQYF. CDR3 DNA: TGTGCCAGCAGTCCCACGGGACTCGGAGAGACCCAGTACTTC.

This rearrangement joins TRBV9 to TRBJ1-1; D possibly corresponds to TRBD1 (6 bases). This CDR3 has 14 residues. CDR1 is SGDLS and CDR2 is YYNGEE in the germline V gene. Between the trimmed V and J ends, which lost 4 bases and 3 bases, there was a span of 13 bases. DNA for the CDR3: TGTGCCAGCAGCCAGGGGAGTGGAGACACTGAAGCTTTCTTT. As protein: CASSQGSGDTEAFF.

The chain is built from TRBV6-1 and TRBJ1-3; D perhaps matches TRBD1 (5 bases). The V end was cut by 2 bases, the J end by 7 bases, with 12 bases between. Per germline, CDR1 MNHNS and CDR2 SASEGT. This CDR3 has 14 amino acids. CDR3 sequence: CASSEPPGWNTIYF. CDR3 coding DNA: TGTGCCAGCAGTGAACCCCCAGGGTGGAACACCATATATTTT.

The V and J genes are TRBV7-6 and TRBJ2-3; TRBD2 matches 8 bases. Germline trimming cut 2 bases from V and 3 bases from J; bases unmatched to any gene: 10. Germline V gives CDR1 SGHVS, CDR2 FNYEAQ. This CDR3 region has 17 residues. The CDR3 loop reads CASSLSPRGGRTDTQYF. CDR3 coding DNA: TGTGCCAGCAGCTTATCTCCCCGGGGGGGTAGGACAGATACGCAGTATTTT. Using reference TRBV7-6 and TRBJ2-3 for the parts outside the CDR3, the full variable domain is GAGVSQSPRYKVTKRGQDVALRCDPISGHVSLYWYRQALGQGPEFLTYFNYEAQQDKSGLPNDRFSAERPEGSISTLTIQRTEQRDSAMYRCASSLSPRGGRTDTQYFGPGTRLTVL.

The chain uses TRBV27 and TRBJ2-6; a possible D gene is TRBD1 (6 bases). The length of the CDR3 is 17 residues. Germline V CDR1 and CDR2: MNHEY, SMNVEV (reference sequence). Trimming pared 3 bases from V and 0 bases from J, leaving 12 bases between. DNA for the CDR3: TGTGCCAGCAGTTTTGCAGGGGCGGACTCTGGGGCCAACGTCCTGACTTTC. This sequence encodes CASSFAGADSGANVLTF. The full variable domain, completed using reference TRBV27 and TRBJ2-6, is EAQVTQNPRYLITVTGKKLTVTCSQNMNHEYMSWYRQDPGLGLRQIYYSMNVEVTDKGDVPEGYKVSRKEKRNFPLILESPSPNQTSLYFCASSFAGADSGANVLTFGAGSRLTVL.

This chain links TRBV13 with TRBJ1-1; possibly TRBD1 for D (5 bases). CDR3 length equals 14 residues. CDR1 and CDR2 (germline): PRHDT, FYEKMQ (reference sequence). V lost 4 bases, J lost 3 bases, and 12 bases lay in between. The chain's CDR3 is CASSSRGIDTEAFF. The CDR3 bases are TGTGCCAGCAGCTCGCGGGGGATCGACACTGAAGCTTTCTTT.

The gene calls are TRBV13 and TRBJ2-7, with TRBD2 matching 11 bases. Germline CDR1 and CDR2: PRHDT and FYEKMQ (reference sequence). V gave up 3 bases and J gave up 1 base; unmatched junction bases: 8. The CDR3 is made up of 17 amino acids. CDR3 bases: TGTGCCAGCAGCTTTTCCTTAGCGGGGGGGCCTTCCTACGAGCAGTACTTC. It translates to CASSFSLAGGPSYEQYF.

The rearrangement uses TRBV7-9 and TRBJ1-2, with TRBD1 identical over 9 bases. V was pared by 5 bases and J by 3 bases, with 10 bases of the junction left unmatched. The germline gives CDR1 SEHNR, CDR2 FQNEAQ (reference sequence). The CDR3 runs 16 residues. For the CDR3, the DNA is TGTGCCAGCAGCCAACCTACAGGGGGCGAGGACTATGGCTACACCTTC. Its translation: CASSQPTGGEDYGYTF.

CDR3 loop: CASSPGDSRWGTYVAGELFF. The CDR3 nucleotides are TGTGCCAGCAGTCCGGGGGATAGTAGGTGGGGGACTTATGTAGCCGGGGAGCTGTTTTTT. The gene calls are TRBV27 and TRBJ2-2; perhaps TRBD2 as D (6 bases). The germline gives CDR1 MNHEY, CDR2 SMNVEV (reference sequence). CDR3 length equals 20 residues. Between the trimmed V and J ends, which lost 5 bases and 6 bases, there was a span of 31 bases.

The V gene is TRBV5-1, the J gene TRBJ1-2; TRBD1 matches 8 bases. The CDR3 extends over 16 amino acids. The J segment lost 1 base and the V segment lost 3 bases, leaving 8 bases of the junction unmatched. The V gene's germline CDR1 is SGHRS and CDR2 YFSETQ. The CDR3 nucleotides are TGCGCCAGCAGCTCTGGGACAGGAACCCATAACTATGGCTACACCTTC. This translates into CASSSGTGTHNYGYTF.

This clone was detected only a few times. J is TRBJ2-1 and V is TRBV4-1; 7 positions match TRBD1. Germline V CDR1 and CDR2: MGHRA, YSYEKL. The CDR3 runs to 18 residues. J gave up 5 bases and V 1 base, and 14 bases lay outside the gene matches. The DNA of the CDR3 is TGCGCCAGCAGCCAAGTTTACCGACGACAGGGAGAACACAATGAGCAGTTCTTC. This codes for CASSQVYRRQGEHNEQFF.